This TCR beta chain was sequenced during a study of beta chain features in type 1 diabetes. On the study more broadly: Comparable age, gender and cell yields were observed in patients relative to healthy donors.

The germline CDR1 and CDR2 sequences are SGHTA and FQGNSA. The J segment lost 4 bases and the V segment lost 1 base, leaving 7 bases of the junction unmatched. The length of the CDR3 is 16 residues. Of the isolated RNA, all was reverse transcribed, and so the sequenced material was expressed TCRB transcripts. TCRdb's copy holds only in-frame clones and misses some; the assay was immunoSEQ multiplex PCR. The data show roughly 500,000 clones, about 10% seen once. The rearrangement joins TRBV7-2 to TRBJ2-7; TRBD2 agrees at 10 bases. This receptor was taken from a woman under 30 in good health. The sequenced material came from naive CD4+ T cells from blood. The chain's CDR3 is CASSLVARTSGYEQYF. In DNA form, the CDR3 reads TGTGCCAGCAGCTTAGTCGCGAGGACTAGCGGATACGAGCAGTACTTC.